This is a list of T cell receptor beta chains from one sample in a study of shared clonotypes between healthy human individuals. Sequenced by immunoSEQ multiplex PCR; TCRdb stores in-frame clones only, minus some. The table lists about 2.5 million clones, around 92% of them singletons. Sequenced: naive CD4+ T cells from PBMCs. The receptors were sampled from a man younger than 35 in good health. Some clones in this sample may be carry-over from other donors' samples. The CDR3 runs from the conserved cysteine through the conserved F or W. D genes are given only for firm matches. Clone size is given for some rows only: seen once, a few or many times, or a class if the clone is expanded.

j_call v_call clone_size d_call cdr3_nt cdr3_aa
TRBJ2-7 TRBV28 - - TGTGCCAGCAGTTTATGGACAGGAGCCTACGAGCAGTACTTC CASSLWTGAYEQYF
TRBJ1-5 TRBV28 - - TGTGCCAGCAGCTACCTATCGCTACGGGGAGCAAATCAGCCCCAGCATTTT CASSYLSLRGANQPQHF
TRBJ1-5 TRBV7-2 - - TGTGCCAGCAGCTTAGGCAGGATTGATCAGCCCCAGCATTTT CASSLGRIDQPQHF
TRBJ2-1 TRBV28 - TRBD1 TGTGCCAGCAGTCCTTCGTCGACAGGGTACAATGAGCAGTTCTTC CASSPSSTGYNEQFF
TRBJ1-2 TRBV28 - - TGTGCCAGCAGCTCAGACAGCAACTATGGCTACACCTTC CASSSDSNYGYTF
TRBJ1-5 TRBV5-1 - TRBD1 TGCGCCAGCAGCTGGGGGGACAGATCTAGCAATCAGCCCCAGCATTTT CASSWGDRSSNQPQHF
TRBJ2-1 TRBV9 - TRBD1 TGTGCCAGCAGCCCAAGAGGGACAGGGAACAATGAGCAGTTCTTC CASSPRGTGNNEQFF
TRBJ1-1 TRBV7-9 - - TGTGCCAGCAGCCACATCGGCCGGAACACTGAAGCTTTCTTT CASSHIGRNTEAFF
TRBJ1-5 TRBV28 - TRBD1 TGTGCCAGCAGTTTATCTGGGACAGGGAGAAATCAGCCCCAGCATTTT CASSLSGTGRNQPQHF
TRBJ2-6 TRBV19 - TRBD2 TGTGCCAGTCGCCTGGCGGGAGACGGGGCCAACGTCCTGACTTTC CASRLAGDGANVLTF
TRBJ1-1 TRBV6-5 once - TGTGCCAGCAGTTCAGGGAAGCGAAAGAACACTGAAGCTTTCTTT CASSSGKRKNTEAFF
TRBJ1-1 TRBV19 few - TGTGCCAGTAGTACCTACACTGAAGCTTTCTTT CASSTYTEAFF
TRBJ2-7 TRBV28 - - TGTGCCAGCAGTTTACCCCCTCGGGGACACGAGCAGTACTTC CASSLPPRGHEQYF
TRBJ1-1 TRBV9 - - TGTGCCAGCAGCGTATCAGGGGAAACCTGGACTGAAGCTTTCTTT CASSVSGETWTEAFF
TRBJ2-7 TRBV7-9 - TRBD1 TGTGCCAGCAGGGACAGGGGAGAGCAGTACTTC CASRDRGEQYF
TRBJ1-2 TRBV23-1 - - TGCGCCAGTGGGTCGACTCCCTATGGCTACACCTTC CASGSTPYGYTF
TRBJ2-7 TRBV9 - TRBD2 TGTGCCAGCAGCGTAGTGCCTAGCGGATCGCTCTACGAGCAGTACTTC CASSVVPSGSLYEQYF
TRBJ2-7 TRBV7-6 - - TGTGCCAGCAGCTTAGTAGACTCAGCCTACGAGCAGTACTTC CASSLVDSAYEQYF
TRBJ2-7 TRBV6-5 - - TGTGCCAGCAGCTCATTGCCAGGGACTTCCTACGAGCAGTACTTC CASSSLPGTSYEQYF
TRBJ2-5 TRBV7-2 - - TGTGCCAGCAGCTTCTTCCCGTCCTCGGAGACCCAGTACTTC CASSFFPSSETQYF
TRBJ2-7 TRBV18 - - TGTGCCAGCTCGGAAGGAACTATCACCTACGAGCAGTACTTC CASSEGTITYEQYF
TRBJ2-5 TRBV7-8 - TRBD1 TGTGCCAGCAGCCAGGGACAGGAGACCCAGTACTTC CASSQGQETQYF
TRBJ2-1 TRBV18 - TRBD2 TGTGCCAGCTCACCATACCATCTAGCGGGAGTATACAATGAGCAGTTCTTC CASSPYHLAGVYNEQFF
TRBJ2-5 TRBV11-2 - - TGTGCCAGCCTAAATGGGACCCAGTACTTC CASLNGTQYF
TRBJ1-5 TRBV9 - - TGTGCCAGCAGCGCTGAGGGATTGGCGAGACAGCCCCAGCATTTT CASSAEGLARQPQHF
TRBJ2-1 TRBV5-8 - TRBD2 TGTGCCAGCAGCTTCGGCTTCGGGACCCCGGGACTAGATAATGAGCAGTTCTTC CASSFGFGTPGLDNEQFF
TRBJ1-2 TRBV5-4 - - TGTGCCAGCAGCCAAGGCGAGTATGGCTACACCTTC CASSQGEYGYTF
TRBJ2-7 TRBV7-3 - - TGTGCCAGCAGCTCCGGGGGCACTGTGCAGTACTTC CASSSGGTVQYF
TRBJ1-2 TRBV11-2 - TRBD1 TGTGCCAGCAGCTATACCGGGACAGACTATGGCTACACCTTC CASSYTGTDYGYTF
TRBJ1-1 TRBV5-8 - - TGTGCCAGCAGCTTGGACTTCGACTGGAAGAACACTGAAGCTTTCTTT CASSLDFDWKNTEAFF
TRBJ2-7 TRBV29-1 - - TGCAGCGTAGGACAAAGAGGGGAGCAGTACTTC CSVGQRGEQYF
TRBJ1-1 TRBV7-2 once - TGTGCCAGCAGCTTAGTCGGCCTGAACACTGAAGCTTTCTTT CASSLVGLNTEAFF
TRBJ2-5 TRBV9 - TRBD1 TGTGCCAGCAGCGTAGGGGGACAGGGAGGACGAGAGACCCAGTACTTC CASSVGGQGGRETQYF
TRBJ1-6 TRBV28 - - TGTGCCAGCAGTTTTCATGGGCGGGCCCTCCACTTT CASSFHGRALHF
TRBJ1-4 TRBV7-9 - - TGTGCCAGCAGCTTAGCGCTCGGGGGAGATGAAAAACTGTTTTTT CASSLALGGDEKLFF
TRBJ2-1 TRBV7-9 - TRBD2 TGTGCCAGCAGCGCTGGGACTAGCGGGAGGAATGAGCAGTTCTTC CASSAGTSGRNEQFF
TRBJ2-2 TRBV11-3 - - TGTGCCAGCAGCTTCGGAGCTAGCTTCACCGGGGAGCTGTTTTTT CASSFGASFTGELFF
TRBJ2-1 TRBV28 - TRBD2 TGTGCCAGCAGCCAAGGACTAGCAGACGCCTTCGGGTACTCCTACAATGAGCAGTTCTTC CASSQGLADAFGYSYNEQFF
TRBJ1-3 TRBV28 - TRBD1 TGTGCCAGCAGCCCAGGGGGCTTTTCTGGAAACACCATATATTTT CASSPGGFSGNTIYF
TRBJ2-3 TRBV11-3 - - TGTGCCAGCAGTTTAGCGGCCACAGATACGCAGTATTTT CASSLAATDTQYF
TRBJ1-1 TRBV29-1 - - TGCAGCGTTGATCCGGGGCTGAACACTGAAGCTTTCTTT CSVDPGLNTEAFF
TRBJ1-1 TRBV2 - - TGTGCCAGCAGTGAAAGTACCACTGAAGCTTTCTTT CASSESTTEAFF
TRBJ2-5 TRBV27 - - TGTGCCAGCAGTTTATCCGACAGAAGAGAGACCCAGTACTTC CASSLSDRRETQYF
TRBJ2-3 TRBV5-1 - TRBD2 TGCGCCAGCAGCTTACTAGCGTTCTCAGATACGCAGTATTTT CASSLLAFSDTQYF
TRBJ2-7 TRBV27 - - TGTGCCAGCAGTCTTCAGGGGCCTTCCTACGAGCAGTACTTC CASSLQGPSYEQYF
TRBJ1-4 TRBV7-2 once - TGTGCCAGCAGCCGTCGGGGAGGGGGTGAAAAACTGTTTTTT CASSRRGGGEKLFF
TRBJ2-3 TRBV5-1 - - TGCGCCAGCAGCTTGTGGGACTCCGTGAGGCCAGATACGCAGTATTTT CASSLWDSVRPDTQYF
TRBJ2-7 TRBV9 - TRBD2 TGTGCCAGCAGCGTAGCTTTGACTAGCGGTTACTACGAGCAGTACTTC CASSVALTSGYYEQYF
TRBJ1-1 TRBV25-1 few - TGTGCCAGCAGCGGAATGGGCAACACTGAAGCTTTCTTT CASSGMGNTEAFF
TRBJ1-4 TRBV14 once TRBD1 TGTGCCAGCAGCCCCCTTACAGGGGGCTATGAAAAACTGTTTTTT CASSPLTGGYEKLFF
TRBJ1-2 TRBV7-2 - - TGTGCCAGCAGCCAAGACGGCTATGGCTACACCTTC CASSQDGYGYTF
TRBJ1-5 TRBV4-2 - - TGTGCCAGCAGCCAAGATGGGGAGAGCAATCAGCCCCAGCATTTT CASSQDGESNQPQHF
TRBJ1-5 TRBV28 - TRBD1 TGTGCCAGCAGTCAAGGGACAGTGGATAATCAGCCCCAGCATTTT CASSQGTVDNQPQHF
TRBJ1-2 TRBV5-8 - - TGTGCCAGCCAAATAAACTATGGCTACACCTTC CASQINYGYTF
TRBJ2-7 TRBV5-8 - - TGTGCCAGCACCCGGACAGTATACGAGCAGTACTTC CASTRTVYEQYF
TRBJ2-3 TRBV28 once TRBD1 TGTGCCAGCAGCCCCAGGGGGCGAACCACAGATACGCAGTATTTT CASSPRGRTTDTQYF
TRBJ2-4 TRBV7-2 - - TGTGCCAGCAGCCTTTCCTCCGAGCGGATGAGTGGTTACATTCAGTACTTC CASSLSSERMSGYIQYF
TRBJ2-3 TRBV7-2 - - TGTGCCAGCAGCTTATTCCGTAGCGGCACAGATACGCAGTATTTT CASSLFRSGTDTQYF
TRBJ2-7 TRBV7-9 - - TGTGCCAGCAGCTTACCAGGCGCTAAAACCTACGAGCAGTACTTC CASSLPGAKTYEQYF
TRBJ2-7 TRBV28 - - TGTGCCAGCAGTTTCACCGGGACAAAAGCCTACGAGCAGTACTTC CASSFTGTKAYEQYF